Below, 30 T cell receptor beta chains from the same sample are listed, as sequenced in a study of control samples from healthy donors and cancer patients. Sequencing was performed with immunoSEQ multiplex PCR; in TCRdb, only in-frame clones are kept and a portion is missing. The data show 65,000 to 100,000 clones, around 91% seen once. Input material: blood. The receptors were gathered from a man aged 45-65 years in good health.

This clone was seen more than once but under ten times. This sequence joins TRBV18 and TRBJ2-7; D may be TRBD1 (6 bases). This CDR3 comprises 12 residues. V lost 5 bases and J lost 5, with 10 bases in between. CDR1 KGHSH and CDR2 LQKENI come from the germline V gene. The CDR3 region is CASSGQGNEQYF. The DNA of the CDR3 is TGTGCCAGCTCAGGGCAGGGGAACGAGCAGTACTTC.

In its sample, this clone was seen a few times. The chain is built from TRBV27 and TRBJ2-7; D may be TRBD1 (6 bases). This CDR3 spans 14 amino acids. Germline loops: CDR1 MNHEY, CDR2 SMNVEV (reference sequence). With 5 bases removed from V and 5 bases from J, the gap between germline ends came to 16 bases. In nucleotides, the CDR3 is TGTGCCAGCAGTAGTTTAGGGGGTAGGAACGAGCAGTACTTC. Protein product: CASSSLGGRNEQYF.

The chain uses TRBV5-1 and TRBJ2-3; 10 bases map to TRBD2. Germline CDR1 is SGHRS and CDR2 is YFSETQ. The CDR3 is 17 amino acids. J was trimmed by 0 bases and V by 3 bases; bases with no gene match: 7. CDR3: CASSSLMTSGSTDTQYF. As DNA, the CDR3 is TGCGCCAGCAGCTCCCTCATGACTAGCGGGAGCACAGATACGCAGTATTTT.

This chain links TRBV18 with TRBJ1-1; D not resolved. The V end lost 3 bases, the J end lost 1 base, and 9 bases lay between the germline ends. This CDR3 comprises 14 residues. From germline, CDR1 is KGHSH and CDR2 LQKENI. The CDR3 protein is CASSPQGRNTEAFF. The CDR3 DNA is TGTGCCAGCTCACCGCAAGGGAGGAACACTGAAGCTTTCTTT.

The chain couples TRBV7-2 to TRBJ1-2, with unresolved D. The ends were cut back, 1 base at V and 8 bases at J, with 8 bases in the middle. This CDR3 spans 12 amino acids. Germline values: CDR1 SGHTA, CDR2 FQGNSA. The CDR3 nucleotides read TGTGCCAGCAGCTTAGGAGGCGTAGGCTACACCTTC. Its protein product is CASSLGGVGYTF.

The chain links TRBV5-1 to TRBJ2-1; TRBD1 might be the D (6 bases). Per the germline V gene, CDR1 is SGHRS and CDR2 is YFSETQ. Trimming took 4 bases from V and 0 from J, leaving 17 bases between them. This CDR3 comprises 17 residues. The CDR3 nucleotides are TGCGCCAGCAGCCCCCGGCTAGGACAGAGCTCCTACAATGAGCAGTTCTTC. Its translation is CASSPRLGQSSYNEQFF.

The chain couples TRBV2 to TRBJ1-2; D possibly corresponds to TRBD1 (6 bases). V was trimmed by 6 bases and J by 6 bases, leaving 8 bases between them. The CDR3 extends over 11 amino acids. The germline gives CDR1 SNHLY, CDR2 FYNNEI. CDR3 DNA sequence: TGTGCCAGCAGGGCAGGGGATGGCTACACCTTC. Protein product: CASRAGDGYTF.

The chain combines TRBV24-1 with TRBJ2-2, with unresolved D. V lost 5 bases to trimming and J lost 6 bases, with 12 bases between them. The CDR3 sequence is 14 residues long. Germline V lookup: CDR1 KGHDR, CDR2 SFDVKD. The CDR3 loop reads CATSVISGAGELFF. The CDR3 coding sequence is TGTGCCACCAGTGTCATTAGTGGAGCCGGGGAGCTGTTTTTT.

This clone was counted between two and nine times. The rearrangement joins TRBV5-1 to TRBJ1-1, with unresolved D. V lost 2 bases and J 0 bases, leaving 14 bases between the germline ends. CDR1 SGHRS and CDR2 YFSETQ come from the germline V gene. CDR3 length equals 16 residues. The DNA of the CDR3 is TGCGCCAGCAGCTTAGACTCCGGGTTCTTGAACACTGAAGCTTTCTTT. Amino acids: CASSLDSGFLNTEAFF. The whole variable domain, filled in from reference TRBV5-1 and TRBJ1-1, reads KAGVTQTPRYLIKTRGQQVTLSCSPISGHRSVSWYQQTPGQGLQFLFEYFSETQRNKGNFPGRFSGRQFSNSRSEMNVSTLELGDSALYLCASSLDSGFLNTEAFFGQGTRLTVV.

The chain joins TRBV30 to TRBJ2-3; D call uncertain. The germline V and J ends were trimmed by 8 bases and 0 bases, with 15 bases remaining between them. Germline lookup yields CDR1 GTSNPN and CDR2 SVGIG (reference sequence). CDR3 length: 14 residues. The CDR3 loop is CALGGQPSTDTQYF. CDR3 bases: TGTGCCCTGGGTGGGCAACCTAGCACAGATACGCAGTATTTT. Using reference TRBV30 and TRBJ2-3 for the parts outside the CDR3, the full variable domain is SQTIHQWPATLVQPVGSPLSLECTVEGTSNPNLYWYRQAAGRGLQLLFYSVGIGQISSEVPQNLSASRPQDRQFILSSKKLLLSDSGFYLCALGGQPSTDTQYFGPGTRLTVL.

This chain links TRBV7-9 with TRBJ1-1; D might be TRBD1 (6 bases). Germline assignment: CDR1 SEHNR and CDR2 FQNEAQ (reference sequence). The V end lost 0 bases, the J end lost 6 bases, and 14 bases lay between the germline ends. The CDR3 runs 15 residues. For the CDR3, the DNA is TGTGCCAGCAGCTTAGCTGGGGGCAGGGGTCCTGAAGCTTTCTTT. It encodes CASSLAGGRGPEAFF.

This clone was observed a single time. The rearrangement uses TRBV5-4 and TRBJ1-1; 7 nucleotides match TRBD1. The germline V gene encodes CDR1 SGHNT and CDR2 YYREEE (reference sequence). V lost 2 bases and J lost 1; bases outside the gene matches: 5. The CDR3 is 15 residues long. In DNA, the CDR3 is TGTGCCAGCAGCTTCCACAGGGGAGGGAACACTGAAGCTTTCTTT. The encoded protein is CASSFHRGGNTEAFF. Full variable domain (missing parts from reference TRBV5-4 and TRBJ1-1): ETGVTQSPTHLIKTRGQQVTLRCSSQSGHNTVSWYQQALGQGPQFIFQYYREEENGRGNFPPRFSGLQFPNYSSELNVNALELDDSALYLCASSFHRGGNTEAFFGQGTRLTVV.

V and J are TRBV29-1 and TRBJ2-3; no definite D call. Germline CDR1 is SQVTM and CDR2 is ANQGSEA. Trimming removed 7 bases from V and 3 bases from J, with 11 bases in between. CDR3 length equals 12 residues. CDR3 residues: CSDVPGTDTQYF. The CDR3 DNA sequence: TGCAGCGATGTGCCAGGAACAGATACGCAGTATTTT.

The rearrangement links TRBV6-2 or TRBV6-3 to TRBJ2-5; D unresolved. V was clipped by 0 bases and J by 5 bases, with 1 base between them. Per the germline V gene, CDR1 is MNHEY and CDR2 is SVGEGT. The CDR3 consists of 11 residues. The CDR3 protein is CASSYSETQYF. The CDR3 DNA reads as TGTGCCAGCAGTTACTCCGAGACCCAGTACTTC.

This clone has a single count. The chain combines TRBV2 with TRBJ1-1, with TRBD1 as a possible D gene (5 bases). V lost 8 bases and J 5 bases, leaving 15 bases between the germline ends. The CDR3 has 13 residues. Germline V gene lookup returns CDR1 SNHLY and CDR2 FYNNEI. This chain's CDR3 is CASLGSGTTEAFF. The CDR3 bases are TGTGCCAGCTTGGGCAGTGGGACTACTGAAGCTTTCTTT.

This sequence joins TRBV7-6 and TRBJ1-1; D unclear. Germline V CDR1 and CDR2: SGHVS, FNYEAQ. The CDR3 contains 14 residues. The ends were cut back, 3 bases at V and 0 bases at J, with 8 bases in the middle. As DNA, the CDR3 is TGTGCCAGCAGCTTCGAGAGCATGAACACTGAAGCTTTCTTT. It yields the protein CASSFESMNTEAFF.

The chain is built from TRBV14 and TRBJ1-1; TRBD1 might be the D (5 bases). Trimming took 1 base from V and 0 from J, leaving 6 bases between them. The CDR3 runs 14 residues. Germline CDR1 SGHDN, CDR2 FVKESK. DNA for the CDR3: TGTGCCAGCAGCCAAGGACAGCTGAACACTGAAGCTTTCTTT. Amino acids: CASSQGQLNTEAFF.

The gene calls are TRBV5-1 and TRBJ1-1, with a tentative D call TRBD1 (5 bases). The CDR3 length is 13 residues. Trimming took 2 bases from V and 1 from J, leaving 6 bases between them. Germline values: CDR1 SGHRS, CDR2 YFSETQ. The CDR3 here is CASSFTGNTEAFF. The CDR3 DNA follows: TGCGCCAGCAGCTTCACAGGGAACACTGAAGCTTTCTTT.

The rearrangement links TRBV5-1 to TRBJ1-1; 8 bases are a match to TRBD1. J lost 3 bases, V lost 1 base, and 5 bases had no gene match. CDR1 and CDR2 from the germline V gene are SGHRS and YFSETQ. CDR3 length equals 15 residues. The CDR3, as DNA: TGCGCCAGCAGCTTGCGCACAGGGGGAGACACTGAAGCTTTCTTT. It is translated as CASSLRTGGDTEAFF.

CDR3 residues: CASSLLSTAEGFGKLFF. The CDR3 DNA sequence: TGCGCCAGCAGCTTGCTCTCGACCGCCGAGGGTTTTGGAAAACTGTTTTTT. The V call is TRBV5-1, the J call TRBJ1-4; unclear D gene. Germline assignment: CDR1 SGHRS and CDR2 YFSETQ. V was trimmed by 1 base and J by 10 bases, leaving 23 bases between them. This CDR3 is 17 amino acids long.

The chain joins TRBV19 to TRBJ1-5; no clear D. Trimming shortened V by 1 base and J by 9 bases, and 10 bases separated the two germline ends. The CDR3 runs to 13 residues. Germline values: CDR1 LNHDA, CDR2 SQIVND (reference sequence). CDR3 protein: CASSIGPLRPQHF. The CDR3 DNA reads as TGTGCCAGTAGTATAGGGCCCCTCAGGCCCCAGCATTTT.

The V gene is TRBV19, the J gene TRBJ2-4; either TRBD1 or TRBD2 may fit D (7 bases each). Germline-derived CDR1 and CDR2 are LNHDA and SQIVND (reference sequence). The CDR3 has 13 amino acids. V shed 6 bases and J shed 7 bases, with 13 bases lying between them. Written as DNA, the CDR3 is TGTGCCAGTAGCACTCAGGGGGGGAACATTCAGTACTTC. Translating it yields CASSTQGGNIQYF.

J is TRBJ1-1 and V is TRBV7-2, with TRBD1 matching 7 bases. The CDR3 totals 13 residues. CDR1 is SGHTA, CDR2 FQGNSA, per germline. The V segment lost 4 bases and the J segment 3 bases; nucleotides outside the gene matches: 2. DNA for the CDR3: TGTGCCAGCAGCTCCAGGGGGGACACTGAAGCTTTCTTT. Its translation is CASSSRGDTEAFF.

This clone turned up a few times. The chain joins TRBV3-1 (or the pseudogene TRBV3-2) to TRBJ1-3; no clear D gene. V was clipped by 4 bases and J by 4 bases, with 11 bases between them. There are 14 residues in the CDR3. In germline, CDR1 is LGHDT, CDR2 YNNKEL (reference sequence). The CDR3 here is CASSLPGRGNTIYF. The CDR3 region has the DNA TGTGCCAGCAGCCTCCCGGGCAGGGGAAACACCATATATTTT.

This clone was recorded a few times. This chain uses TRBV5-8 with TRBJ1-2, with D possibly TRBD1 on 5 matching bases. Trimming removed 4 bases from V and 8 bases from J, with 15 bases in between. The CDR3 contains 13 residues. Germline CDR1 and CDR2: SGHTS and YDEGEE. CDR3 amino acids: CASSLPFRGGYTF. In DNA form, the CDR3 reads TGTGCCAGCAGCCTCCCGTTTCGGGGGGGCTACACCTTC. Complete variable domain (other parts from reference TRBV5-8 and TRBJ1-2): EAGVTQSPTHLIKTRGQQATLRCSPISGHTSVYWYQQALGLGLQFLLWYDEGEERNRGNFPPRFSGRQFPNYSSELNVNALELEDSALYLCASSLPFRGGYTFGSGTRLTVV.

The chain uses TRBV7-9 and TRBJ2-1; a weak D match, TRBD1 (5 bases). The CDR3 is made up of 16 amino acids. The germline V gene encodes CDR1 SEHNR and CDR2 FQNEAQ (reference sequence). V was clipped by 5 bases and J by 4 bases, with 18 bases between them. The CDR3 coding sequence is TGTGCCAGCAGCCCAGTCCGAACAGGACCTTACAATGAGCAGTTCTTC. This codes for CASSPVRTGPYNEQFF.

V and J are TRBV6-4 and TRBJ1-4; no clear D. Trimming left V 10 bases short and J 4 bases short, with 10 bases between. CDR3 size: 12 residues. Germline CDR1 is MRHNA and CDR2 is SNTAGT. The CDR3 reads CAMPTYNEKLFF. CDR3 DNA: TGTGCCATGCCTACGTATAATGAAAAACTGTTTTTT.

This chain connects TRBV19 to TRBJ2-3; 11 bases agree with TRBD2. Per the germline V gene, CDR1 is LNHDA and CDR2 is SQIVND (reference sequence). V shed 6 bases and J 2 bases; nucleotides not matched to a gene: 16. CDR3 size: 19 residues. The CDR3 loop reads CASSKRLSASGGTTDTQYF. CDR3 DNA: TGTGCCAGTAGCAAACGCCTGTCGGCTAGCGGGGGGACCACAGATACGCAGTATTTT.

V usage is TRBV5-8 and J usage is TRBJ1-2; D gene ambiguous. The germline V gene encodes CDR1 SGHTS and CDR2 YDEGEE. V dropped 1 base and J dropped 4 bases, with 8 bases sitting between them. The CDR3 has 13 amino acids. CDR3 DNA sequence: TGTGCCAGCAGCTTGTATCAGGCCTATGGCTACACCTTC. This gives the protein CASSLYQAYGYTF.

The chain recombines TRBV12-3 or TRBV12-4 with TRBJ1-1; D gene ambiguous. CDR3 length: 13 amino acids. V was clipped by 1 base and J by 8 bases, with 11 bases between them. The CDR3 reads CASSLGPRLEAFF. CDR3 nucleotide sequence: TGTGCCAGCAGTTTAGGGCCGCGCCTCGAAGCTTTCTTT.